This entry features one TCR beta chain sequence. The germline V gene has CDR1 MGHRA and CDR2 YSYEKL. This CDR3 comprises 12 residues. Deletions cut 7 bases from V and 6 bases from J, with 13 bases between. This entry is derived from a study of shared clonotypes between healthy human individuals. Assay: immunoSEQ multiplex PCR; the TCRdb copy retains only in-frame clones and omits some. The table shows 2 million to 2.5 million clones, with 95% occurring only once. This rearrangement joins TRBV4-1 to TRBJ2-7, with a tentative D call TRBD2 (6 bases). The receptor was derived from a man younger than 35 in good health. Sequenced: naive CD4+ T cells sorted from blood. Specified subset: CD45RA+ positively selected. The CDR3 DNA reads TGCGCCAGCAAACTTGAGGGAGGCGAGCAGTACTTC. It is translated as CASKLEGGEQYF.